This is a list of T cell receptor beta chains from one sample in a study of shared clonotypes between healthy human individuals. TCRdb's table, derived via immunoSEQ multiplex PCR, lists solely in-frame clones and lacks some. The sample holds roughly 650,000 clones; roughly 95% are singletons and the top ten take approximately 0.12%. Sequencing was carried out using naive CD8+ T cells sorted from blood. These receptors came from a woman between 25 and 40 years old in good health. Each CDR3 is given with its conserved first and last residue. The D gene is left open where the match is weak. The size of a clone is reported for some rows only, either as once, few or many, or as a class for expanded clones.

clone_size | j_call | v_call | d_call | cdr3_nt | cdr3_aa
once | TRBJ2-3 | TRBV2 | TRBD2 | TGTGCCAGCAGGATAAACGGGAGGAGGGGAGATACGCAGTATTTT | CASRINGRRGDTQYF
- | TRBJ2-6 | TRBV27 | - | TGTGCCAGCAGTCTAGGAACTGGGGCCAACGTCCTGACTTTC | CASSLGTGANVLTF
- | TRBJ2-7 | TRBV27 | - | TGTGCCAGCAGTTTGAATTCTAGATACGAGCAGTACTTC | CASSLNSRYEQYF
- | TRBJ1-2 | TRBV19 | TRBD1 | TGTGCCAGTAGAGCGACAGGGGTCTATGGCTACACCTTC | CASRATGVYGYTF
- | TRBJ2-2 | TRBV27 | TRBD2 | TGTGCCAGCAGTTTAGGGACTAGCGGGAGGGGGGAGCTGTTTTTT | CASSLGTSGRGELFF
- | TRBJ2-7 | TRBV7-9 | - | TGTGCCAGCAGTGCCGAAGTCTCCTACGAGCAGTACTTC | CASSAEVSYEQYF
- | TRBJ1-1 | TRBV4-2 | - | TGTGCCAGCAGCCCGAACGTTGAAGCTTTCTTT | CASSPNVEAFF
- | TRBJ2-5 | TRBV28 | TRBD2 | TGTGCCAGCAGTTTATATTATGGGACTAGCGGGAAGGAGACCCAGTACTTC | CASSLYYGTSGKETQYF
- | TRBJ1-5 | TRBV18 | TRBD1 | TGTGCCAGCTCACTGACAGGGGGCAATCAGCCCCAGCATTTT | CASSLTGGNQPQHF
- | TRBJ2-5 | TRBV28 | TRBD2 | TGTGCCAGCAGTTTAATAAGAGCGGGACCTGGGGAGACCCAGTACTTC | CASSLIRAGPGETQYF
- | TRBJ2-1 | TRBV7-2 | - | TGTGCCAGCAGCTTAGCGCTAGCTCCGCCTAAGAATGAGCAGTTCTTC | CASSLALAPPKNEQFF
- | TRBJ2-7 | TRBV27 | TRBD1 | TGTGCCAGCAGTCACCAAACAGGGGACGAGCAGTACTTC | CASSHQTGDEQYF
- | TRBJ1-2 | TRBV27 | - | TGTGCCAGCTGGGGAAGAGGGGGCTACACCTTC | CASWGRGGYTF
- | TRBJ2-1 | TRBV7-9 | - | TGTGCCAGCAGCCTAGCCCCCCGGAATGAGCAGTTCTTC | CASSLAPRNEQFF
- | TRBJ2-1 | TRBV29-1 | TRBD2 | TGCAGCGTTGTCTTAGCGGGATACAATGAGCAGTTCTTC | CSVVLAGYNEQFF
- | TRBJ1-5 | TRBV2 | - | TGTGCCAGCAGTCCCCCCCCAGATAGCAATCAGCCCCAGCATTTT | CASSPPPDSNQPQHF
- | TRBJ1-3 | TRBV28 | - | TGTGCCAGCAGACACCCGCGAAGGGATGGAAACACCATATATTTT | CASRHPRRDGNTIYF
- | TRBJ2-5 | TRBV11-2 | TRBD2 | TGTGCCAGCAGCACTTTAGCGGGAGTCGCTGAGACCCAGTACTTC | CASSTLAGVAETQYF
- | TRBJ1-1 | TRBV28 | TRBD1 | TGTGCCAGCAGTTCCCCAGGACAGGGTGTGGCTGAAGCTTTCTTT | CASSSPGQGVAEAFF
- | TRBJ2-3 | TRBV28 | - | TGTGCCAGTCAGGGGGGACTCACAGATACGCAGTATTTT | CASQGGLTDTQYF
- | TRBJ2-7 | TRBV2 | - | TGTGCCAGCAGTGATCACATGGCGATAAGCTCCTACGAGCAGTACTTC | CASSDHMAISSYEQYF
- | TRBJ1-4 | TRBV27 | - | TGTGCCAGCAGTCCCCGGGACTATCCAGCAACTAATGAAAAACTGTTTTTT | CASSPRDYPATNEKLFF
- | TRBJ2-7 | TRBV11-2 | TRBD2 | TGTGCCAGCAGCCGAGGACTAGCGGAAACCTACGAGCAGTACTTC | CASSRGLAETYEQYF
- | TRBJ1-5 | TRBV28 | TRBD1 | TGTGCCAGCAGCGCTACAGGGGGCAGCAATCAGCCCCAGCATTTT | CASSATGGSNQPQHF
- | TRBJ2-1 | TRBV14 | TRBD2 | TGTGCCAGCAGCCAAGTTGCGGGAGCAGTCAATGAGCAGTTCTTC | CASSQVAGAVNEQFF
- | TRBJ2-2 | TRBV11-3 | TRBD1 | TGTGCCAGCAGCTCAGGACAGGGGTCCGGGGAGCTGTTTTTT | CASSSGQGSGELFF
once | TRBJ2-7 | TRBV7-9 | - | TGTGCCAGCAGCTTATCTGGTACCTACGAGCAGTACTTC | CASSLSGTYEQYF
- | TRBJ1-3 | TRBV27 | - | TGTGCCAGCAGTTTATCAGGGAGCAACACCATATATTTT | CASSLSGSNTIYF
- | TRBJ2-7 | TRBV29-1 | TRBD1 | TGCAGCGTTGAAGATCATGGGACAGGGAAAAACGAGCAGTACTTC | CSVEDHGTGKNEQYF
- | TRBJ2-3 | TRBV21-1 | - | TGTGCCAGCAGCAAGGGAAATCGACAGGGAGCCACAGATACGCAGTATTTT | CASSKGNRQGATDTQYF
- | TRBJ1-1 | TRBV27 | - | TGTGCCAGCAGTTTGAGGGGTGCGGGAGGTACTGAAGCTTTCTTT | CASSLRGAGGTEAFF
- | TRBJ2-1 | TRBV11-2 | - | TGTGCCAGCAGCTTACCCCAGGGCTCCTACAATGAGCAGTTCTTC | CASSLPQGSYNEQFF
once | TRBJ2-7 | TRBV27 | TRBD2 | TGTGCCAGCAGTTCGTCGGCGGGGGTCATCTCCTACGAGCAGTACTTC | CASSSSAGVISYEQYF
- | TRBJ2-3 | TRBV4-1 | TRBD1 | TGCGCCAGCAGCCAACCCTCCGGGACAGGGTATACGCAGTATTTT | CASSQPSGTGYTQYF
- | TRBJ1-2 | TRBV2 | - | TGTGCCAGCAGTGACCACAGCTATGGCTACACCTTC | CASSDHSYGYTF
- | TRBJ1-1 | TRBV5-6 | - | TGTGCCAGTAAACAGGTTAACACTGAAGCTTTCTTT | CASKQVNTEAFF
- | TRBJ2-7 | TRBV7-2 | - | TGTGCCAGCAGCTTATTCCCGGGTTGGTCCTACGAGCAGTACTTC | CASSLFPGWSYEQYF
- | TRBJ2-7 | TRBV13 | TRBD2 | TGTGCCAGCAGCGGGGGACTAGCGTTAACCTACGAGCAGTACTTC | CASSGGLALTYEQYF
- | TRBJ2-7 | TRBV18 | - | TGTGCCAGCTTAGCACCCAACTCCTACGAGCAGTACTTC | CASLAPNSYEQYF
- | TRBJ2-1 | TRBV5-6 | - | TGTGCCAGCAGCCCCCCCTCCAATGAGCAGTTCTTC | CASSPPSNEQFF
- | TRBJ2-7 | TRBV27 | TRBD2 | TGTGCCAGCAGACCCGTAGCGGGGGGCTGGTACGAGCAGTACTTC | CASRPVAGGWYEQYF
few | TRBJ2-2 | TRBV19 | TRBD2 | TGTGCCAGTACCCCGACTAGCGGGAGACCCGGGGAGCTGTTTTTT | CASTPTSGRPGELFF
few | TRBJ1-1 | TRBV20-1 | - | TGCAGTGCCGAAAGCTCTGAAGCTTTCTTT | CSAESSEAFF
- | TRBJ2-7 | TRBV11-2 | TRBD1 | TGTGCCAGCAGCCAAGGACAGGGGGCCTACGAGCAGTACTTC | CASSQGQGAYEQYF